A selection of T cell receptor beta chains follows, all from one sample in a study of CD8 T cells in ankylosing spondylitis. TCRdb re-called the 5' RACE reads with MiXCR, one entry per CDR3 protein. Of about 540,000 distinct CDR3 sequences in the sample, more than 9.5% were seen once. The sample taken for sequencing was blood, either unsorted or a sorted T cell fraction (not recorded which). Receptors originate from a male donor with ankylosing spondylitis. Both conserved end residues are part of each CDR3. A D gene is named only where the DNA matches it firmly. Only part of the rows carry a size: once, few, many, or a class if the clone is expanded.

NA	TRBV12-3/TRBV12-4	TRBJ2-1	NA	CASSRLSGLQFF	TGTGCCAGCAGCCGGTTGAGCGGCTTGCAGTTCTTC
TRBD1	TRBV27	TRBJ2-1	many	CASSLMGTGSISPYNEQFF	TGTGCCAGCAGTTTAATGGGGACAGGGTCTATTAGTCCCTACAATGAGCAGTTCTTC
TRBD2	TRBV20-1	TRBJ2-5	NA	CSAQDLAGGGQETQYF	TGCAGTGCTCAGGACCTAGCGGGAGGAGGGCAAGAGACCCAGTACTTC
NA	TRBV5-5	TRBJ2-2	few	CASIIRWGTDTGELFF	TGTGCCAGCATTATCCGTTGGGGGACCGACACCGGGGAGCTGTTTTTT
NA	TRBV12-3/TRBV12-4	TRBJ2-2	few	CASSLAWGINTGELFF	TGTGCCAGCAGTTTAGCTTGGGGTATCAACACCGGGGAGCTGTTTTTT
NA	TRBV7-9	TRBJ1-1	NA	CASSQDVGQQNTEAFF	TGTGCCAGCAGTCAGGATGTTGGACAGCAGAACACTGAAGCTTTCTTT
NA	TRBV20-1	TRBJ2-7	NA	CSARDLTGGYEQYF	TGCAGTGCTAGAGATCTGACGGGCGGCTACGAGCAGTACTTC
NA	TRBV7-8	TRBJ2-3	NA	CASSSSEWDLTDTQYF	TGTGCCAGCAGCTCCAGCGAGTGGGACCTCACAGATACGCAGTATTTT
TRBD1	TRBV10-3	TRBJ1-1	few	CAISESLTGAEAFF	TGTGCCATCAGTGAGTCGCTGACAGGGGCTGAAGCTTTCTTT
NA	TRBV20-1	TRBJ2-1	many	CSAREDGGLSSYNEQFF	TGCAGTGCTAGAGAAGATGGAGGGTTGAGCTCCTACAATGAGCAGTTCTTC
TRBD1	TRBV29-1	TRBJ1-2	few	CSVADRAPYVSGYTF	TGCAGCGTTGCGGACAGGGCGCCATACGTGAGTGGCTACACCTTC
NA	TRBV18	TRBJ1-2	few	CASSPIGDYGYTF	TGTGCCAGCTCACCAATAGGGGACTATGGCTACACCTTC
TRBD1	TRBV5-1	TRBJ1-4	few	CASSLTTGAWDEKLFF	TGCGCCAGCAGCCTCACGACAGGGGCCTGGGATGAAAAACTGTTTTTT
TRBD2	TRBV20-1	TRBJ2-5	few	CSARSGGISGGKETQYF	TGCAGTGCTAGATCCGGGGGTATTAGCGGGGGGAAAGAGACCCAGTACTTC
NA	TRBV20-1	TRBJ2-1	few	CSARAPSSYNEQFF	TGCAGTGCTCGGGCCCCGAGCTCCTACAATGAGCAGTTCTTC
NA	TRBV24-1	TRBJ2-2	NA	CATSDKRTKVPGELFF	TGTGCCACCAGCGACAAACGGACTAAGGTCCCCGGGGAGCTGTTTTTT
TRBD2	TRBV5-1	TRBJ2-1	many	CASSSGTSLYNEQFF	TGCGCCAGCAGCTCCGGGACTAGTCTCTACAATGAGCAGTTCTTC
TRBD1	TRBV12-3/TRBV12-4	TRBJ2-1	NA	CASSLRQGVGNEQFF	TGTGCCAGCAGTTTAAGACAGGGAGTGGGGAATGAGCAGTTCTTC
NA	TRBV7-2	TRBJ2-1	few	CASQGAYNEQFF	TGTGCCAGCCAGGGTGCCTACAATGAGCAGTTCTTC
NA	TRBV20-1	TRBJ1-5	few	CSARSTGGNQPQHF	TGCAGTGCTAGAAGCACGGGTGGCAATCAGCCCCAGCATTTT
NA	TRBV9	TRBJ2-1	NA	CASSVGAGHNEQFF	TGTGCCAGCAGCGTAGGTGCGGGGCACAATGAGCAGTTCTTC
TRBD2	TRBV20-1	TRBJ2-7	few	CSARPTGTSGLFTYEQYF	TGCAGTGCTAGACCCACCGGGACTAGCGGATTATTTACCTACGAGCAGTACTTC
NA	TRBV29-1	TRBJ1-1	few	CSAEGGRYTEAFF	TGCAGCGCGGAGGGGGGGCGATACACTGAAGCTTTCTTT
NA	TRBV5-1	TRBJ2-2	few	CASSRARELFF	TGCGCCAGCAGTCGTGCGAGGGAGCTGTTTTTT
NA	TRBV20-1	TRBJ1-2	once	CSARDARSGALDYGYTF	TGCAGTGCTAGAGATGCCCGTTCGGGGGCTCTAGACTATGGCTACACCTTC
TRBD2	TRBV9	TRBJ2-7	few	CASSDGTSGSEQYF	TGTGCCAGCAGCGACGGGACTAGCGGGAGCGAGCAGTACTTC
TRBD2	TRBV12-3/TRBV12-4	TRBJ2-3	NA	CASSLAGGYTDTQYF	TGTGCCAGCAGCCTAGCGGGAGGCTACACAGATACGCAGTATTTT
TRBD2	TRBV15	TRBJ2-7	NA	CATSGERGYYEQYF	TGTGCCACCAGCGGAGAGCGGGGATACTACGAGCAGTACTTC
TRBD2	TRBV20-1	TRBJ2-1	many	CSARDPLAGGRTEQFF	TGCAGTGCTAGAGACCCGCTAGCGGGAGGACGAACTGAGCAGTTCTTC
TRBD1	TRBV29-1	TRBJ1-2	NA	CSVEDLGQGADGYTF	TGCAGCGTTGAAGACCTCGGACAGGGGGCAGATGGCTACACCTTC